This T cell receptor (beta chain) is drawn from a study of blood T cells in healthy people across ages. Trimming removed 1 base at V and 5 bases at J, with 18 bases between. Looked up from germline, CDR1 is MDHEN and CDR2 is SYDVKM. The CDR3 sequence is 17 residues long. Total RNA was isolated from each sample in quantities of at least 6 micrograms. Points from the study as a whole: Strong correlation was found linking TCR beta diversity to naive T cell percentage.

The use of a sample-barcoded 5' primer and a J-beta primer mix characterized a second PCR of roughly 6 to 11 cycles. In TCRdb, the 5' RACE reads were re-called with MiXCR into one record per CDR3 protein. The sample includes 600,000 to 900,000 distinct CDR3 sequences, roughly 26% of them seen just once. This clonotype turned up a few times. Its antigen is as yet unknown. The same data also contributed to another study, on T cells of mothers and their children. That publication notes: It was related mother-child pairs that showed slightly higher overlap than unrelated pairs, without reaching significance.

The TCR comes from a boy between 10 and 17 years old in good health. This rearrangement joins TRBV28 to TRBJ2-4; the D gene could be TRBD1 or TRBD2 (5 bases each). The material sequenced was blood. As DNA, the CDR3 is TGTGCCAGCAGTTTATACTACGGTGAGGTGGGGGAAAACATTCAGTACTTC. Protein: CASSLYYGEVGENIQYF.